This TCR beta chain was sequenced for a study of blood T cell repertoires in COVID-19. Study-level information: Samples taken during acute and convalescent COVID-19 were collected in the United States, Italy and Spain.

The CDR3 sequence is 16 residues long. Germline CDR1 is MNHEY and CDR2 is SMNVEV (reference sequence). V lost 2 bases and J 0 bases, leaving 13 bases between the germline ends. Assay: immunoSEQ multiplex PCR; the TCRdb copy retains only in-frame clones and omits some. The sample contains some 150,000 clones, around 87% of which appear only once. The sequencing sample was made of peripheral blood. The chain links TRBV27 to TRBJ1-2, with a possible D match to TRBD1 (5 bases). This TCR derives from a woman between 45 and 65 years old with active or convalescent COVID-19. The DNA for the CDR3 is TGTGCCAGCAGTTTAAGGGGCGGCGAAACTAACTATGGCTACACCTTC. It yields the protein CASSLRGGETNYGYTF.